This T cell receptor (beta chain) was observed in a study of blood T cell repertoires in COVID-19. On the study more broadly: Samples representing acute and convalescent COVID-19 were sourced from the United States, Italy and Spain.

The CDR3 has 14 residues. V shed 4 bases and J shed 4 bases, with 14 bases lying between them. In germline, CDR1 is SGHRS, CDR2 YFSETQ. Assay: immunoSEQ multiplex PCR; the TCRdb copy retains only in-frame clones and omits some. This sample has 130,000 or so clones; less than 90% occur once, and the top ten carry more than 1.3%. Sequencing used peripheral blood. This TCR derives from a man in his 60s with acute or convalescent COVID-19. The chain recombines TRBV5-1 with TRBJ1-1, with a tentative D call TRBD1 (5 bases). The CDR3 region has the DNA TGCGCCAGCAGCCCCGTGCGGGGGGGCACTGAAGCTTTCTTT. Protein: CASSPVRGGTEAFF.